The 21 T cell receptor beta chains reported below all come from one sample, sequenced in a study of blood T cell repertoires in COVID-19 (dated by TCRdb to about 2020). Libraries were prepared through the immunoSEQ multiplex PCR assay. Not all clones reach the TCRdb copy of this immuneACCESS table, which keeps in-frame sequences only. Checked studies attribute under half of the gap to unresolved V genes and leave the rest unexplained. Within this sample are about 480,000 clones, with 89% of them counted one time only. The ten largest clones add up to roughly 1% of the sample. Sequenced material: peripheral blood. The source is a man aged 18 to 35 with COVID-19, enrolled during active disease.

The chain recombines TRBV12-3 or TRBV12-4 with TRBJ2-1, with TRBD2 matching 7 bases. J was trimmed by 9 bases and V by 4 bases; bases with no gene match: 6. This CDR3 spans 13 amino acids. Here the CDR3 DNA reads TGTGCCAGCAGTTCACATACGGGAGGTGAGCAGTTCTTC. Translating it yields CASSSHTGGEQFF.

This clone came up once. The chain uses TRBV7-9 and TRBJ1-6, with a weak D call TRBD1 (6 bases). CDR3 length: 16 residues. The germline V gene has CDR1 SEHNR and CDR2 FQNEAQ (reference sequence). Trimming pared 5 bases from V and 2 bases from J, leaving 13 bases between. The CDR3 here is CASSLQGKTYNSPLHF. CDR3 coding DNA: TGTGCCAGCAGCCTACAGGGTAAGACCTATAATTCACCCCTCCACTTT.

The chain uses TRBV7-9 and TRBJ1-6; TRBD1 matches at 7 bases. The CDR3 is made up of 18 amino acids. Germline CDR1 SEHNR, CDR2 FQNEAQ (reference sequence). The J segment lost 6 bases and the V segment lost 5 bases, leaving 16 bases of the junction unmatched. Here the CDR3 reads CASSRGIPGQIFNSPLHF. The CDR3 nucleotides read TGTGCCAGCAGCCGAGGTATCCCGGGACAGATTTTTAATTCACCCCTCCACTTT.

This chain links TRBV24-1 with TRBJ2-3; no clear D. This CDR3 spans 13 amino acids. Germline lookup yields CDR1 KGHDR and CDR2 SFDVKD. The V end lost 7 bases, the J end lost 6 bases, and 13 bases lay between the germline ends. The CDR3 nucleotides read TGTGCCACCAGCGGCGGCGCGAAGGATACGCAGTATTTT. It codes for CATSGGAKDTQYF.

The rearrangement uses TRBV7-9 and TRBJ2-3; D gene unclear. Germline V gives CDR1 SEHNR, CDR2 FQNEAQ (reference sequence). This CDR3 is 14 amino acids long. V was shortened by 10 bases and J by 0 bases, with 14 bases between the two germline ends. The CDR3 here is CAIKVRTSTDTQYF. CDR3 nucleotide sequence: TGTGCCATCAAAGTCCGAACTAGCACAGATACGCAGTATTTT.

The chain recombines TRBV27 with TRBJ1-6; 12 bases line up with TRBD1. This CDR3 is 16 amino acids long. The germline CDR1 and CDR2 sequences are MNHEY and SMNVEV (reference sequence). V shed 5 bases and J 10 bases; nucleotides not matched to a gene: 9. CDR3 residues: CASSLLGTGGRSPLHF. The DNA for the CDR3 is TGTGCCAGCAGTCTGCTTGGGACAGGGGGCCGGTCACCCCTCCACTTT.

The CDR3, as DNA: TGTGCCAGCAGTGTAAACAGCGGAGAGACCCAGTACTTC. It translates to CASSVNSGETQYF. The genes are TRBV2 and TRBJ2-5; D perhaps matches TRBD2 (5 bases). Trimming left V 4 bases short and J 4 bases short, with 10 bases between. Germline lookup yields CDR1 SNHLY and CDR2 FYNNEI. The CDR3 length is 13 residues.

This chain connects TRBV19 to TRBJ2-3; 7 bases fit TRBD1. The germline V gene has CDR1 LNHDA and CDR2 SQIVND (reference sequence). The CDR3 length is 13 residues. Trimming removed 5 bases from V and 5 bases from J; junction bases left unmatched: 4. DNA of the CDR3: TGTGCCAGTAGTCAGGGGGTCGGAGATACGCAGTATTTT. Translated, it gives CASSQGVGDTQYF.

The chain links TRBV6-5 to TRBJ1-6, with 8 bases lining up with TRBD1. Per germline, CDR1 MNHEY and CDR2 SVGAGI. Germline trimming cut 5 bases from V and 8 bases from J; bases unmatched to any gene: 8. The CDR3 consists of 15 residues. The CDR3 spells CASSPDRVGHSPLHF. The CDR3 nucleotides read TGTGCCAGCAGTCCGGACAGGGTTGGGCATTCACCCCTCCACTTT.

The rearrangement uses TRBV6-1 and TRBJ2-7, with a possible D match to TRBD1 (5 bases). The germline CDR1 and CDR2 sequences are MNHNS and SASEGT. The CDR3 runs to 14 residues. The germline V and J ends were trimmed by 2 bases and 1 base, with 9 bases remaining between them. CDR3 nucleotide sequence: TGTGCCAGCAGTGAAAGCACAGGTTCCTACGAGCAGTACTTC. Translated: CASSESTGSYEQYF.

This clone was counted a single time. The CDR3 loop is CASSRSSYEQYF. Written as DNA, the CDR3 is TGTGCCAGCAGCCGGAGCTCCTACGAGCAGTACTTC. The gene calls are TRBV6-5 and TRBJ2-7; D is uncertain. There are 12 residues in the CDR3. The V gene lost 6 bases and the J gene lost 0 bases, with 6 bases spanning the gap. Germline V CDR1 and CDR2: MNHEY, SVGAGI.

The chain joins TRBV9 to TRBJ2-2; D perhaps matches TRBD1 (5 bases). This CDR3 contains 17 residues. V was cut by 4 bases and J by 0 bases, with 16 bases left in between. From germline, CDR1 is SGDLS and CDR2 YYNGEE. The chain's CDR3 is CASSIAQVDANTGELFF. DNA of the CDR3: TGTGCCAGCAGCATAGCACAGGTGGACGCGAACACCGGGGAGCTGTTTTTT.

The genes are TRBV9 and TRBJ2-3; TRBD1 matches 7 bases. The CDR3 runs to 14 residues. The ends lost 6 bases at V and 1 base at J; junction bases unmatched: 5. In germline, CDR1 is SGDLS, CDR2 YYNGEE. CDR3 bases: TGTGCCAGCAACCGACAGGGCGGCACAGATACGCAGTATTTT. This sequence encodes CASNRQGGTDTQYF.

This clone has a single count. J is TRBJ2-4 and V is TRBV5-5, with 8 nucleotides matching TRBD2. Germline V lookup: CDR1 SGHKS, CDR2 YYEKEE (reference sequence). The CDR3 spans 16 residues. Trimming removed 4 bases from V and 7 bases from J; junction bases left unmatched: 13. The CDR3: CASSPVSGGPSNIQYF. CDR3 bases: TGTGCCAGCAGCCCCGTTTCGGGAGGGCCCTCGAACATTCAGTACTTC.

The chain carries TRBV5-1 and TRBJ2-5, with 8 bases matching TRBD1. This CDR3 has 17 amino acids. V shed 4 bases and J 5 bases; nucleotides not matched to a gene: 16. Germline V gives CDR1 SGHRS, CDR2 YFSETQ. The CDR3 protein is CASSPGQGGGDGETQYF. The CDR3 coding sequence is TGCGCCAGCAGCCCTGGACAGGGAGGTGGAGACGGCGAGACCCAGTACTTC.

Only a few counts were recorded for this clone. The J gene is TRBJ1-5, the V gene TRBV9; D is perhaps TRBD1 (6 bases). CDR1 is SGDLS, CDR2 YYNGEE, per germline. CDR3 length equals 14 residues. The germline V and J ends were trimmed by 2 bases and 4 bases, with 10 bases remaining between them. CDR3 DNA sequence: TGTGCCAGCAGCGTGGACAGCTTAAATCAGCCCCAGCATTTT. It specifies CASSVDSLNQPQHF.

CDR3 DNA sequence: TGCGCCAGCACCTATAGCGGGGTGGAAGAGACCCAGTACTTC. It specifies CASTYSGVEETQYF. J is TRBJ2-5 and V is TRBV5-1; 8 positions agree with TRBD2. The V segment lost 6 bases and the J segment 3 bases; nucleotides outside the gene matches: 7. Germline V CDR1 and CDR2: SGHRS, YFSETQ. This CDR3 has 14 residues.

The chain has TRBV6-6 and TRBJ2-1; the match to TRBD1 covers 7 bases. J was trimmed by 1 base and V by 6 bases; bases with no gene match: 9. Germline V gene sequence: CDR1 MNHNY, CDR2 SVGAGI (reference sequence). This CDR3 is built from 16 residues. The CDR3 region has the DNA TGTGCCAGCAGGCTAGACAGGGAACCGTCCTACAATGAGCAGTTCTTC. It is translated as CASRLDREPSYNEQFF.

In this sample, this clone turned up a few times. V gene TRBV5-4 combines with J gene TRBJ2-5; 16 nucleotides line up with TRBD2. CDR3 length: 17 residues. After removal of 3 bases from V and 5 bases from J, the junction contained 7 bases not matched to a gene. Germline CDR1 is SGHNT and CDR2 is YYREEE (reference sequence). The CDR3: CASSWGLAGGPAETQYF. The DNA of the CDR3 is TGTGCCAGCAGCTGGGGACTAGCGGGAGGGCCGGCCGAGACCCAGTACTTC.

The V and J genes are TRBV7-3 and TRBJ2-2; TRBD1 aligns across 9 bases. V was pared by 5 bases and J by 4 bases, with 8 bases of the junction left unmatched. CDR1 and CDR2 from the germline V gene are SGHTA and FQGTGA. The CDR3 length is 16 residues. In DNA, the CDR3 is TGTGCCAGCAGCAGGGACAGGGATCGGTCCACCGGGGAGCTGTTTTTT. This sequence encodes CASSRDRDRSTGELFF.

This clone has only one observation. Other nucleotide sequences in the sample specify the same CDR3. The CDR3 DNA reads as TGTGCCAGCAGCCCCCCGGGGAGCTACGAGCAGTACTTC. Its translation: CASSPPGSYEQYF. The chain joins TRBV7-9 to TRBJ2-7, with D maybe TRBD2 (5 bases). The V gene lost 5 bases and the J gene lost 3 bases, with 11 bases spanning the gap. This CDR3 has 13 amino acids. Germline V gene data show CDR1 as SEHNR and CDR2 as FQNEAQ (reference sequence).